Listed below are T cell receptor beta chains from one sample, sequenced in a study of shared clonotypes between healthy human individuals. This table comes from immunoSEQ multiplex PCR, and its TCRdb copy is limited to in-frame clones, with some not included. The sample records more than 850,000 clones, 75% to 80% being singletons. Sequencing was carried out using memory CD4+ T cells from PBMCs. These receptor sequences come from a man between 18 and 29 years old in good health. Some clones in this sample may be carry-over from other donors' samples. Both conserved end residues are part of each CDR3. The D gene is left open where the match is weak. Only some rows state a clone size, as once, few, many or a class for expanded clones.

V gene: TRBV6-1; J gene: TRBJ2-1; clone size: NA; D gene: TRBD2; CDR3 protein: CASRMIAGGVGEQFF; CDR3 DNA: TGTGCCAGCAGAATGATAGCGGGAGGGGTAGGGGAGCAGTTCTTC
V gene: TRBV2; J gene: TRBJ2-4; clone size: few; D gene: NA; CDR3 protein: CASTVDLGKNIQYF; CDR3 DNA: TGTGCCAGCACGGTGGACCTAGGCAAAAACATTCAGTACTTC
V gene: TRBV19; J gene: TRBJ2-7; clone size: NA; D gene: NA; CDR3 protein: CASSIGGRNYEQYF; CDR3 DNA: TGTGCCAGTAGTATAGGAGGGCGGAACTACGAGCAGTACTTC
V gene: TRBV7-3; J gene: TRBJ1-2; clone size: NA; D gene: NA; CDR3 protein: CASSLRHDYGYTF; CDR3 DNA: TGTGCCAGCAGCTTAAGACACGACTATGGCTACACCTTC
V gene: TRBV6-4; J gene: TRBJ2-2; clone size: NA; D gene: NA; CDR3 protein: CATSGRLGTGELFF; CDR3 DNA: TGTGCCACTTCGGGACGGTTGGGCACCGGGGAGCTGTTTTTT
V gene: TRBV27; J gene: TRBJ1-4; clone size: NA; D gene: NA; CDR3 protein: CASSFRRDEKLFF; CDR3 DNA: TGTGCCAGCAGTTTTCGTCGGGATGAAAAACTGTTTTTT
V gene: TRBV7-3; J gene: TRBJ2-7; clone size: once; D gene: NA; CDR3 protein: CASSPQGSTLGGEQYF; CDR3 DNA: TGTGCCAGCAGCCCCCAGGGCTCCACATTAGGGGGCGAGCAGTACTTC
V gene: TRBV5-4; J gene: TRBJ2-1; clone size: NA; D gene: TRBD1; CDR3 protein: CASSLGWDRGSSYNEQFF; CDR3 DNA: TGTGCCAGCAGCTTGGGATGGGACAGGGGCAGCTCCTACAATGAGCAGTTCTTC
V gene: TRBV18; J gene: TRBJ2-2; clone size: NA; D gene: NA; CDR3 protein: CASSLQGNGELFF; CDR3 DNA: TGTGCCAGCTCATTACAGGGAAACGGGGAGCTGTTTTTT
V gene: TRBV29-1; J gene: TRBJ2-7; clone size: many; D gene: NA; CDR3 protein: CSVKDTSYEQYF; CDR3 DNA: TGCAGCGTTAAAGACACCTCCTACGAGCAGTACTTC
V gene: TRBV10-3; J gene: TRBJ2-2; clone size: NA; D gene: NA; CDR3 protein: CATNGDLNTGELFF; CDR3 DNA: TGTGCCACCAACGGGGATCTAAACACCGGGGAGCTGTTTTTT
V gene: TRBV11-2; J gene: TRBJ2-7; clone size: NA; D gene: NA; CDR3 protein: CASSRETGRLSYEQYF; CDR3 DNA: TGTGCCAGCAGCCGAGAAACTGGCCGGCTCTCCTACGAGCAGTACTTC
V gene: TRBV19; J gene: TRBJ2-3; clone size: NA; D gene: TRBD2; CDR3 protein: CASSAGTSRGTQYF; CDR3 DNA: TGTGCCAGTAGTGCCGGGACTAGCCGGGGTACGCAGTATTTT
V gene: TRBV7-2; J gene: TRBJ1-2; clone size: NA; D gene: TRBD1; CDR3 protein: CASSLEDRGHGYTF; CDR3 DNA: TGTGCCAGCAGCTTAGAGGACAGGGGGCATGGCTACACCTTC
V gene: TRBV5-1; J gene: TRBJ1-2; clone size: NA; D gene: NA; CDR3 protein: CASSLQAGTPYGYTF; CDR3 DNA: TGCGCCAGCAGCCTTCAAGCCGGGACCCCCTATGGCTACACCTTC
V gene: TRBV2; J gene: TRBJ1-2; clone size: NA; D gene: TRBD1; CDR3 protein: CASSALKQGAQGYTF; CDR3 DNA: TGTGCCAGCAGTGCCCTTAAACAGGGGGCGCAAGGCTACACCTTC
V gene: TRBV5-4; J gene: TRBJ2-7; clone size: NA; D gene: NA; CDR3 protein: CASSLPGARNEQYF; CDR3 DNA: TGTGCCAGCAGCTTACCGGGGGCGAGGAACGAGCAGTACTTC
V gene: TRBV7-8; J gene: TRBJ1-5; clone size: NA; D gene: NA; CDR3 protein: CASSLVGGILNQPQHF; CDR3 DNA: TGTGCCAGCAGCTTAGTAGGTGGAATCCTCAATCAGCCCCAGCATTTT
V gene: TRBV30; J gene: TRBJ1-2; clone size: few; D gene: NA; CDR3 protein: CAWSVQRYGYTF; CDR3 DNA: TGTGCCTGGAGTGTCCAAAGATATGGCTACACCTTC
V gene: TRBV29-1; J gene: TRBJ1-2; clone size: NA; D gene: NA; CDR3 protein: CSVETGQIIGYTF; CDR3 DNA: TGCAGCGTTGAGACAGGCCAAATTATTGGCTACACCTTC
V gene: TRBV7-2; J gene: TRBJ1-5; clone size: NA; D gene: TRBD1; CDR3 protein: CASSASGQGYQPQHF; CDR3 DNA: TGTGCCAGCAGCGCCAGCGGACAGGGCTATCAGCCCCAGCATTTT
V gene: TRBV4-1; J gene: TRBJ1-1; clone size: few; D gene: NA; CDR3 protein: CASSQDLGPGPSNTEAFF; CDR3 DNA: TGCGCCAGCAGCCAAGATTTGGGACCTGGGCCCTCGAACACTGAAGCTTTCTTT
V gene: TRBV7-6; J gene: TRBJ2-7; clone size: NA; D gene: NA; CDR3 protein: CASSLAPSAAAYEQYF; CDR3 DNA: TGTGCCAGCAGCTTAGCACCCAGCGCCGCCGCCTACGAGCAGTACTTC
V gene: TRBV11-2; J gene: TRBJ2-7; clone size: many; D gene: TRBD2; CDR3 protein: CASSAGLAGEYF; CDR3 DNA: TGTGCCAGCAGCGCGGGACTAGCGGGAGAGTACTTC
V gene: TRBV7-8; J gene: TRBJ1-5; clone size: few; D gene: NA; CDR3 protein: CASSFSNQPQHF; CDR3 DNA: TGTGCCAGCAGCTTTAGCAATCAGCCCCAGCATTTT
V gene: TRBV20-1; J gene: TRBJ2-7; clone size: NA; D gene: NA; CDR3 protein: CSANQGYEQYF; CDR3 DNA: TGCAGTGCCAATCAGGGGTACGAGCAGTACTTC
V gene: TRBV2; J gene: TRBJ2-2; clone size: NA; D gene: NA; CDR3 protein: CASSDYGANTGELFF; CDR3 DNA: TGTGCCAGCAGTGACTATGGAGCGAACACCGGGGAGCTGTTTTTT
V gene: TRBV5-1; J gene: TRBJ1-5; clone size: NA; D gene: TRBD1; CDR3 protein: CASSLLPGQSQPQHF; CDR3 DNA: TGCGCCAGCAGCTTACTCCCGGGACAGAGTCAGCCCCAGCATTTT
V gene: TRBV28; J gene: TRBJ2-7; clone size: NA; D gene: TRBD2; CDR3 protein: CASSLPDPTSGTYEQYF; CDR3 DNA: TGTGCCAGCAGTTTACCGGACCCGACTAGCGGAACCTACGAGCAGTACTTC
V gene: TRBV11-2; J gene: TRBJ2-3; clone size: once; D gene: NA; CDR3 protein: CASSTGIGGAGTSDTQYF; CDR3 DNA: TGTGCCAGCTCTACCGGGATTGGGGGCGCGGGAACATCAGATACGCAGTATTTT
V gene: TRBV27; J gene: TRBJ2-7; clone size: NA; D gene: NA; CDR3 protein: CASSLGPGALYEQYF; CDR3 DNA: TGTGCCAGCAGTCTGGGACCGGGAGCTCTCTACGAGCAGTACTTC
V gene: TRBV2; J gene: TRBJ2-1; clone size: NA; D gene: NA; CDR3 protein: CASSEYPLMEQFF; CDR3 DNA: TGTGCCAGCAGTGAATACCCTCTCATGGAGCAGTTCTTC
V gene: TRBV10-3; J gene: TRBJ2-1; clone size: NA; D gene: TRBD2; CDR3 protein: CAISSPTSGMGINEQFF; CDR3 DNA: TGTGCCATCAGCTCCCCGACTAGCGGAATGGGAATCAATGAGCAGTTCTTC
V gene: TRBV6-5; J gene: TRBJ2-7; clone size: NA; D gene: NA; CDR3 protein: CASSRWDGTYEQYF; CDR3 DNA: TGTGCCAGCAGCCGCTGGGACGGAACCTACGAGCAGTACTTC
V gene: TRBV28; J gene: TRBJ1-5; clone size: NA; D gene: NA; CDR3 protein: CASSRYSNQPQHF; CDR3 DNA: TGTGCCAGCAGTCGTTATAGCAATCAGCCCCAGCATTTT
V gene: TRBV5-1; J gene: TRBJ2-1; clone size: NA; D gene: TRBD2; CDR3 protein: CASSAGTSGYNEQFF; CDR3 DNA: TGCGCCAGCAGCGCCGGGACTAGCGGATACAATGAGCAGTTCTTC
V gene: TRBV5-4; J gene: TRBJ2-2; clone size: few; D gene: NA; CDR3 protein: CASSIKGGTAGELFF; CDR3 DNA: TGTGCCAGCAGCATTAAAGGGGGTACCGCCGGGGAGCTGTTTTTT
V gene: TRBV5-6; J gene: TRBJ2-3; clone size: NA; D gene: NA; CDR3 protein: CASSLPEPRTDTQYF; CDR3 DNA: TGTGCCAGCAGCCTTCCTGAGCCACGCACAGATACGCAGTATTTT
V gene: TRBV28; J gene: TRBJ1-2; clone size: NA; D gene: NA; CDR3 protein: CASTLDTNYGYTF; CDR3 DNA: TGTGCCAGCACTTTAGACACAAACTATGGCTACACCTTC
V gene: TRBV6-4; J gene: TRBJ2-1; clone size: NA; D gene: NA; CDR3 protein: CAGGSIPGVFEQFF; CDR3 DNA: TGTGCCGGGGGATCGATTCCGGGAGTCTTTGAGCAGTTCTTC
V gene: TRBV5-1; J gene: TRBJ2-7; clone size: NA; D gene: TRBD1; CDR3 protein: CASSLEPGTGGEQYF; CDR3 DNA: TGCGCCAGCAGCTTGGAGCCCGGGACAGGGGGCGAGCAGTACTTC
V gene: TRBV5-1; J gene: TRBJ2-5; clone size: NA; D gene: NA; CDR3 protein: CASSLVGTRAETQYF; CDR3 DNA: TGCGCCAGCAGCTTGGTAGGGACGCGGGCAGAGACCCAGTACTTC
V gene: TRBV5-4; J gene: TRBJ1-1; clone size: NA; D gene: NA; CDR3 protein: CASSSTQNTEAFF; CDR3 DNA: TGTGCCAGCAGCTCGACTCAAAACACTGAAGCTTTCTTT
V gene: TRBV6-5; J gene: TRBJ2-7; clone size: NA; D gene: TRBD2; CDR3 protein: CASRYSSGRDSYEQYF; CDR3 DNA: TGTGCCAGCAGATACTCGAGCGGGAGAGACTCCTACGAGCAGTACTTC
V gene: TRBV30; J gene: TRBJ2-5; clone size: NA; D gene: NA; CDR3 protein: CAWSVKGAETQYF; CDR3 DNA: TGTGCCTGGAGTGTAAAGGGAGCAGAGACCCAGTACTTC
V gene: TRBV7-3; J gene: TRBJ2-1; clone size: NA; D gene: NA; CDR3 protein: CASSPSRSSYNEQFF; CDR3 DNA: TGTGCCAGCAGCCCATCGAGGAGCTCCTACAATGAGCAGTTCTTC
V gene: TRBV9; J gene: TRBJ1-2; clone size: NA; D gene: NA; CDR3 protein: CASSPGQGNYGYTF; CDR3 DNA: TGTGCCAGCAGCCCCGGGCAGGGGAACTATGGCTACACCTTC
V gene: TRBV7-9; J gene: TRBJ2-7; clone size: NA; D gene: NA; CDR3 protein: CASSSRGAYEQYF; CDR3 DNA: TGTGCCAGCAGTTCAAGGGGGGCCTACGAGCAGTACTTC